This section outlines one T cell receptor (beta chain) sequence together with its context. This CDR3 has 15 amino acids. Germline values: CDR1 SGHRS, CDR2 YFSETQ. V dropped 4 bases and J dropped 3 bases, with 13 bases sitting between them. MiXCR, applied by TCRdb to the RT-PCR reads, yields one record per CDR3 protein. The sample has almost 700,000 distinct CDR3 sequences, approximately 15% seen once. This TCR derives from a female donor in good health, serving as a healthy control. The sequenced material came from memory CD4+ T cells from blood. The chain links TRBV5-1 to TRBJ2-2; D uncertain. Here the CDR3 reads CASSKMNSDTGELFF. For the CDR3, the DNA is TGCGCCAGCAGCAAAATGAACAGCGACACCGGGGAGCTGTTTTTT. The full variable domain, with the rest looked up from reference TRBV5-1 and TRBJ2-2, is KAGVTQTPRYLIKTRGQQVTLSCSPISGHRSVSWYQQTPGQGLQFLFEYFSETQRNKGNFPGRFSGRQFSNSRSEMNVSTLELGDSALYLCASSKMNSDTGELFFGEGSRLTVL.